The T cell receptor beta chain under discussion was sequenced for a study of cytomegalovirus exposure and HLA in healthy donors. Study details: Some 85 million unique TCRs, all from HLA-typed donors, were included in an early release of the data.

Comments on this clone: Its antigen remains unknown.

Germline values: CDR1 SGHRS, CDR2 YFSETQ. With 2 bases clipped from V and 3 bases from J, the junction kept 11 bases outside the gene matches. This CDR3 spans 17 amino acids. Primers included in the PCR were 60 Vbeta and 13 Jbeta primers. Only in-frame clones appear in the TCRdb table, and some are missing; sequencing was by immunoSEQ multiplex PCR. This table holds about 160,000 clones. Overall study results and limits: Analysis was carried out at a later point, and it linked a missense DCLRE1C variant to TCR beta V- and J-gene trimming. Rare TCR sequences dominated, though some public TCRs recurred in many donors.

This rearrangement joins TRBV5-1 to TRBJ1-2, with 9 bases that match TRBD1. The specimen was PBMCs. The TCR sequence derives from a man between 25 and 39 years old in good health and CMV-seronegative. CDR3 region: CASSFLFRTGVDYGYTF. The CDR3 bases are TGCGCCAGCAGCTTTTTATTTAGGACAGGGGTCGACTATGGCTACACCTTC.